Following are 14 T cell receptor beta chains from one sample sequenced in a study of STAT5B mutations in CD4+ large granular lymphocyte leukemia. The repertoire was sequenced with immunoSEQ multiplex PCR; TCRdb's copy has only in-frame clones and lacks some. The sample consists of tens of thousands of clones, less than 85% of them appearing once. The sequencing input was CD4+ T cells from blood buffy coats. The receptors derive from a human donor in good health.

The V and J genes are TRBV6-5 and TRBJ2-1, with D uncertain. This CDR3 contains 14 residues. Trimming shortened V by 3 bases and J by 5 bases, and 11 bases separated the two germline ends. CDR1 is MNHEY and CDR2 is SVGAGI in the germline V gene. The CDR3 reads CASSYGPANNEQFF. Written as DNA, the CDR3 is TGTGCCAGCAGTTATGGTCCAGCTAACAATGAGCAGTTCTTC.

The CDR3 loop is CASSIDISRGYTF. CDR3 DNA: TGTGCCAGTAGTATAGATATTTCACGCGGCTACACCTTC. The chain is built from TRBV19 and TRBJ1-2; D not resolved. This CDR3 comprises 13 residues. Germline V gives CDR1 LNHDA, CDR2 SQIVND (reference sequence). V was cut by 0 bases and J by 8 bases, with 10 bases left in between.

The chain recombines TRBV11-2 with TRBJ2-1; D might be TRBD2 (6 bases). Trimming left V 4 bases short and J 4 bases short, with 14 bases between. From germline, CDR1 is SGHAT and CDR2 FQNNGV. The CDR3 extends over 15 amino acids. The CDR3 DNA reads TGTGCCAGCAGCTGGACCGGGAGTCAGTACAATGAGCAGTTCTTC. This encodes CASSWTGSQYNEQFF. The full variable domain, with the rest looked up from reference TRBV11-2 and TRBJ2-1, is EAGVAQSPRYKIIEKRQSVAFWCNPISGHATLYWYQQILGQGPKLLIQFQNNGVVDDSQLPKDRFSAERLKGVDSTLKIQPAKLEDSAVYLCASSWTGSQYNEQFFGPGTRLTVL.

The chain combines TRBV19 with TRBJ2-1; D is possibly TRBD1 (6 bases). The CDR3 is made up of 15 amino acids. Germline V gene sequence: CDR1 LNHDA, CDR2 SQIVND (reference sequence). With 5 bases removed from V and 4 bases from J, the gap between germline ends came to 15 bases. CDR3 region: CASSPQGRVYNEQFF. CDR3 bases: TGTGCCAGTAGTCCCCAGGGGCGGGTGTACAATGAGCAGTTCTTC.

This clone was counted a few times. The chain has TRBV7-9 and TRBJ1-1; D remains ambiguous. Germline V gene lookup returns CDR1 SEHNR and CDR2 FQNEAQ (reference sequence). V was cut by 3 bases and J by 1 base, with 6 bases left in between. The CDR3 is made up of 13 amino acids. CDR3 nucleotides: TGTGCCAGCAGCTTCTTAAGGAACACTGAAGCTTTCTTT. Translated, it gives CASSFLRNTEAFF.

The chain recombines TRBV12-5 with TRBJ2-3; D uncertain. Germline values: CDR1 LGHNT, CDR2 FRNRAP. Trimming left V 7 bases short and J 2 bases short, with 10 bases between. The CDR3 is 13 amino acids. The CDR3 region has the DNA TGTGCTAGTGTCCCGGTAAACACAGATACGCAGTATTTT. Translated: CASVPVNTDTQYF.

Regarding this clone: At one end the junction does not follow the germline gene, possibly because of a read error. The V call is TRBV7-9, the J call TRBJ1-2; D possibly corresponds to TRBD1 (5 bases). Looked up from germline, CDR1 is SEHNR and CDR2 is FQNEAQ (reference sequence). The CDR3 is made up of 15 amino acids. The CDR3 reads CASSPKTAVAYDYTF. CDR3 nucleotides: TGTGCCAGCAGCCCGAAGACAGCCGTAGCCTATGACTACACCTTC.

The chain joins TRBV6-1 to TRBJ2-1; TRBD1 matches at 7 bases. J gave up 5 bases and V 10 bases, and 8 bases lay outside the gene matches. Germline V lookup: CDR1 MNHNS, CDR2 SASEGT. The CDR3 contains 13 residues. This CDR3 reads CATGTVGDNEQFF. In DNA, the CDR3 is TGTGCCACAGGGACAGTGGGAGACAATGAGCAGTTCTTC.

This rearrangement joins TRBV18 to TRBJ2-5; D not resolved. The germline V gene has CDR1 KGHSH and CDR2 LQKENI. The V end was cut by 2 bases, the J end by 5 bases, with 9 bases between. This CDR3 is 13 amino acids long. CDR3 protein: CASSPKGLETQYF. CDR3 nucleotides: TGTGCCAGCTCACCAAAGGGTCTCGAGACCCAGTACTTC. Looking up the rest from reference TRBV18 and TRBJ2-5 gives the full variable domain: NAGVMQNPRHLVRRRGQEARLRCSPMKGHSHVYWYRQLPEEGLKFMVYLQKENIIDESGMPKERFSAEFPKEGPSILRIQQVVRGDSAAYFCASSPKGLETQYFGPGTRLLVL.

A few counts support this clone. The chain links TRBV11-2 to TRBJ2-1; tentatively, D is TRBD1 or TRBD2 (6 bases each). CDR3 size: 15 residues. The germline V and J ends were trimmed by 7 bases and 3 bases, with 16 bases remaining between them. Germline V lookup: CDR1 SGHAT, CDR2 FQNNGV. CDR3 sequence (DNA): TGTGCCAGCACTGGAGCGGGCAGGGGCTACAATGAGCAGTTCTTC. Protein product: CASTGAGRGYNEQFF.

J is TRBJ2-7 and V is TRBV7-9; perhaps TRBD2 as D (5 bases). The CDR3 runs to 17 residues. The germline gives CDR1 SEHNR, CDR2 FQNEAQ (reference sequence). Deletions cut 5 bases from V and 0 bases from J, with 20 bases between. CDR3 nucleotides: TGTGCCAGCAGCGCTCCAACAAGACTACCTAGCTCCTACGAGCAGTACTTC. This translates into CASSAPTRLPSSYEQYF.

The rearrangement links TRBV7-9 to TRBJ2-7; D is unclear. CDR3 size: 15 residues. Germline V CDR1 and CDR2: SEHNR, FQNEAQ (reference sequence). The germline V and J ends were trimmed by 0 bases and 2 bases, with 11 bases remaining between them. CDR3 residues: CASSLARYSTYEQYF. The DNA for the CDR3 is TGTGCCAGCAGCTTAGCGCGGTATTCCACCTACGAGCAGTACTTC.

This clone occurred once. The V gene is TRBV30, the J gene TRBJ2-2, with TRBD2 matching over 10 bases. The germline V gene has CDR1 GTSNPN and CDR2 SVGIG (reference sequence). V was clipped by 2 bases and J by 4 bases; unmatched bases: 7. The CDR3 extends over 16 amino acids. This CDR3 reads CAWSQKSGRATGELFF. CDR3 nucleotide sequence: TGTGCCTGGAGTCAAAAAAGCGGGAGGGCCACCGGGGAGCTGTTTTTT.

V and J are TRBV19 and TRBJ1-1; 7 nucleotides line up with TRBD1. The germline gives CDR1 LNHDA, CDR2 SQIVND (reference sequence). There are 15 residues in the CDR3. The V gene end was trimmed by 7 bases and the J gene end by 3 bases; junction bases not matched to a gene: 11. The CDR3 nucleotides are TGTGCCAGTATGGACAGGATAAAAAGCGACACTGAAGCTTTCTTT. This gives the protein CASMDRIKSDTEAFF.